One and the same sample provided the 2 T cell receptor beta chains below, sequenced in a study of T cell responses to AZD1222 COVID-19 vaccine. TCRdb keeps only in-frame clones here, not all; method: immunoSEQ multiplex PCR. The sample lists about 79,000 clones, around 90% occurring once. The specimen was peripheral blood, collected on day 0 of MenACWY control vaccination. These TCRs come from an adult in good health.

The rearrangement links TRBV2 to TRBJ2-7, with no clear D. V was clipped by 11 bases and J by 0 bases, with 17 bases between them. Germline CDR1 and CDR2: SNHLY and FYNNEI. CDR3 length: 14 residues. CDR3 protein: CASSPDGPSYEQYF. In nucleotides, the CDR3 is TGTGCCTCGAGCCCGGACGGTCCCTCCTACGAGCAGTACTTC. The variable domain in full, with the rest retrieved from reference TRBV2 and TRBJ2-7, is EPEVTQTPSHQVTQMGQEVILRCVPISNHLYFYWYRQILGQKVEFLVSFYNNEISEKSEIFDDQFSVERPDGSNFTLKIRSTKLEDSAMYFCASSPDGPSYEQYFGPGTRLTVT.

This chain joins TRBV6-2 or TRBV6-3 and TRBJ2-7, with 12 bases matching TRBD2. The CDR3 has 15 amino acids. The germline CDR1 and CDR2 sequences are MNHEY and SVGEGT. V lost 5 bases, J lost 2 bases, and 4 bases stayed unmatched. CDR3 sequence reads: CASSRTSGTAYEQYF. The CDR3 DNA follows: TGTGCCAGCAGTAGGACTAGCGGGACCGCCTACGAGCAGTACTTC.